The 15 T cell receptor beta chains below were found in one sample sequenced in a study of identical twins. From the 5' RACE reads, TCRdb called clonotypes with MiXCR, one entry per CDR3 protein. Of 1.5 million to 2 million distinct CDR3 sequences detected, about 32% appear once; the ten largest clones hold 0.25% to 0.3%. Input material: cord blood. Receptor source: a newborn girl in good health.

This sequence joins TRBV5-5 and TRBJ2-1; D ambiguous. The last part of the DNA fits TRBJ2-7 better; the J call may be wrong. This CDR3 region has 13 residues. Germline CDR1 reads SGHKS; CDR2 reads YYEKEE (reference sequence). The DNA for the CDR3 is TGTGCCAGCCGGGTAGGCCATTACAATGAGCAGTACTTC. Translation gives CASRVGHYNEQYF.

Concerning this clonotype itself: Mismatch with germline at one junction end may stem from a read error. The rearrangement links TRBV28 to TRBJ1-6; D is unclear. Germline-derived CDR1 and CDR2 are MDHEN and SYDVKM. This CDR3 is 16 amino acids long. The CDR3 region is CVSSSGTSSYNSPLHF. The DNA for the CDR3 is TGTGTCAGCAGTTCCGGTACGAGCTCCTATAATTCACCCCTCCACTTT.

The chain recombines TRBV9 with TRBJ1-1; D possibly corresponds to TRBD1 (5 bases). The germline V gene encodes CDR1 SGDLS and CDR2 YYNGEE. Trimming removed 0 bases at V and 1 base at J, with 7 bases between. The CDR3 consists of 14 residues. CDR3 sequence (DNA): TGTGCCAGCAGCGTAGTTACAGGGAACACTGAAGCTTTCTTT. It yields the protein CASSVVTGNTEAFF. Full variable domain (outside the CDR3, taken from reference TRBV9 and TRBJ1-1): DSGVTQTPKHLITATGQRVTLRCSPRSGDLSVYWYQQSLDQGLQFLIQYYNGEERAKGNILERFSAQQFPDLHSELNLSSLELGDSALYFCASSVVTGNTEAFFGQGTRLTVV.

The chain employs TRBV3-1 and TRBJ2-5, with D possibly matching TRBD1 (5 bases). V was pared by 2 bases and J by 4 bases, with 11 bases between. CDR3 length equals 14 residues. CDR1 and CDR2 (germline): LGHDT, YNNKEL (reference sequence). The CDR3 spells CASSQPGFRETQYF. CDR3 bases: TGTGCCAGCAGCCAACCAGGGTTCCGAGAGACCCAGTACTTC.

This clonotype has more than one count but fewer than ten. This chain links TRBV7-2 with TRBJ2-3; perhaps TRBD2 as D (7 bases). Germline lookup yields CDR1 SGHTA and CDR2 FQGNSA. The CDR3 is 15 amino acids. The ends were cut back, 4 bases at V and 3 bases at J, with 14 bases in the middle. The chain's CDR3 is CASSSGALATDTQYF. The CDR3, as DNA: TGTGCCAGCAGCTCAGGGGCACTAGCGACAGATACGCAGTATTTT.

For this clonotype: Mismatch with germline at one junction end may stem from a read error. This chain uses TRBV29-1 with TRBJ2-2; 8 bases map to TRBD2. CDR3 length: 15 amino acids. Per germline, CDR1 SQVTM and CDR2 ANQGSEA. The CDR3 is CSVARVAGYTGELFF. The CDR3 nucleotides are TGCAGCGTTGCCCGGGTAGCGGGGTACACCGGGGAGTTGTTTTTT.

The CDR3 DNA reads as TGTGCTAGTGGTTTGGTGGCTAGCGGAGCCAATGAGCAGTTCTTC. Its protein is CASGLVASGANEQFF. The chain uses TRBV12-5 and TRBJ2-1; 7 bases match TRBD2. The CDR3 contains 15 residues. Trimming at V came to 0 bases and at J to 6 bases, leaving 5 bases not matched to a gene. Germline loops: CDR1 LGHNT, CDR2 FRNRAP.

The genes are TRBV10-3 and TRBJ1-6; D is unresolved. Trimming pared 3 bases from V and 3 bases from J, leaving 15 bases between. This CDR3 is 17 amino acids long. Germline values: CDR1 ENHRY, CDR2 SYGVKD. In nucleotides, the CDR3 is TGTGCCATCAGTGAAGACCGGGCGTCTGACTATAATTCACCCCTCCACTTT. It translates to CAISEDRASDYNSPLHF.

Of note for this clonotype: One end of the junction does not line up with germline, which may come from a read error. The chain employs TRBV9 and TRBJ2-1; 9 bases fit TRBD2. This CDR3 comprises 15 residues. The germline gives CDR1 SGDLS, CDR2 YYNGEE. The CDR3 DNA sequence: TGTGCCGGCAGCGTAGCGGTAGCGGGAGTTAGGGAGCAGTTCTTC. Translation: CAGSVAVAGVREQFF.

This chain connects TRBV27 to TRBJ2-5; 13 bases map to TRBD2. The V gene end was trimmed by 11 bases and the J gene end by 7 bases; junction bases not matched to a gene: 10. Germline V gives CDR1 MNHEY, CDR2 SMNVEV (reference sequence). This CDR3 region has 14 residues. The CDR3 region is CALTSGGPEATQYF. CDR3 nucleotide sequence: TGTGCCTTGACTAGCGGGGGGCCTGAAGCGACCCAGTACTTC.

The CDR3 spells CASIVQGDTEAFF. The DNA of the CDR3 is TGTGCCAGCATCGTACAGGGGGACACTGAAGCTTTCTTT. The chain combines TRBV7-9 with TRBJ1-1; TRBD1 agrees at 8 bases. In germline, CDR1 is SEHNR, CDR2 FQNEAQ (reference sequence). J gave up 3 bases and V 7 bases, and 4 bases lay outside the gene matches. There are 13 residues in the CDR3.

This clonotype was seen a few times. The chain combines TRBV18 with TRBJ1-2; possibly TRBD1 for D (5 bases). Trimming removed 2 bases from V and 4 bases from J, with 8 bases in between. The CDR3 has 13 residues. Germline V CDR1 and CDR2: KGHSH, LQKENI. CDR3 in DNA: TGTGCCAGCTCACCAGACAGTACCTATGGCTACACCTTC. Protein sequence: CASSPDSTYGYTF.

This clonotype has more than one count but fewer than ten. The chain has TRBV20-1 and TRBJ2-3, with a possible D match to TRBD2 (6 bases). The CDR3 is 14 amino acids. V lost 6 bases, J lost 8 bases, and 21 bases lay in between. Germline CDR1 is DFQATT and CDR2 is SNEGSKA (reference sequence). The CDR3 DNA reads TGCAGTGCCGTAGTGCGGCTGATGGGAGGTACGCAGTATTTT. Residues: CSAVVRLMGGTQYF.

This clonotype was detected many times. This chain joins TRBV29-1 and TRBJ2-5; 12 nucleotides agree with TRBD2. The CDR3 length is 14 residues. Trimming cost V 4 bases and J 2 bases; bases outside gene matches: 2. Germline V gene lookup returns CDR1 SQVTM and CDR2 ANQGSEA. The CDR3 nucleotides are TGCAGCGTTGGGCTAGCGGGAGGGCAAGAGACCCAGTACTTC. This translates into CSVGLAGGQETQYF.

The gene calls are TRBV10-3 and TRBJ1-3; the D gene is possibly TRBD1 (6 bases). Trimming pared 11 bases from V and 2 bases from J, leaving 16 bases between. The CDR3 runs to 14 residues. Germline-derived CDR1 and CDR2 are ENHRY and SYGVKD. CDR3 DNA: TGTGCCTCGCACAACGGGGGGCCTGGAAACACCATATATTTT. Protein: CASHNGGPGNTIYF.